This T cell receptor beta chain appears in the sequencing data of a study of beta chain features in type 1 diabetes. Study-wide findings and caveats: Shorter TCRB CDR3s, moderately but significantly so, were found in Type 1 diabetes patients in all four CD4+ subsets.

The CDR3 spans 12 residues. The V and J ends lost 7 bases and 5 bases respectively, with 14 bases between them. Looked up from germline, CDR1 is SQVTM and CDR2 is ANQGSEA. The isolated RNA, all of it, was reverse transcribed, so expressed TCRB transcripts were what got sequenced. Sequenced by immunoSEQ multiplex PCR; TCRdb stores in-frame clones only, minus some. This table has some 350,000 clones, 13% appearing once. Details on this clone: The antigen is unknown.

The specimen sequenced was naive CD4+ T cells from blood. The rearrangement uses TRBV29-1 and TRBJ2-5; weak D call: TRBD2 (5 bases). The sequence derives from a woman between 18 and 30 years old with type 1 diabetes. Written as DNA, the CDR3 is TGCAGCGCGGACTTCGGGTGGGAGACCCAGTACTTC. Its protein product is CSADFGWETQYF.